What follows describes a single T cell receptor beta chain. Its antigen is not identified. This was the immunoSEQ v3 assay. Measured with immunoSEQ multiplex PCR; TCRdb has only the in-frame clones, and not every one. The table lists approximately 97,000 clones, roughly two thirds of them singletons. The CDR3 totals 16 residues. CDR1 is KGHSH and CDR2 is LQKENI in the germline V gene. V lost 2 bases to trimming and J lost 3 bases; unmatched junction nucleotides: 7. Sample time point: pre-treatment sample, taken before nivolumab and TIL therapy. Tumor tissue came from excised metastases, mostly pleural nodules or supraclavicular lymph nodes. Tumors were harvested before any PD-1/PD-L1 blockade. This entry is derived from a study of TIL therapy for anti-PD-1-resistant metastatic lung cancer. General study points: TIL cultures after expansion showed higher clonality and lower diversity than baseline tumor (median 6% vs 31%).

This receptor was taken from a person between 25 and 80 years old with non-small cell lung cancer. Sequencing used tumor tissue, obtained at baseline. J is TRBJ2-1 and V is TRBV18; 7 bases are shared with TRBD2. The CDR3 nucleotides read TGTGCCAGCTCACCAAGGGCGGGAGCCGGCTACAATGAGCAGTTCTTC. Encoded protein: CASSPRAGAGYNEQFF.